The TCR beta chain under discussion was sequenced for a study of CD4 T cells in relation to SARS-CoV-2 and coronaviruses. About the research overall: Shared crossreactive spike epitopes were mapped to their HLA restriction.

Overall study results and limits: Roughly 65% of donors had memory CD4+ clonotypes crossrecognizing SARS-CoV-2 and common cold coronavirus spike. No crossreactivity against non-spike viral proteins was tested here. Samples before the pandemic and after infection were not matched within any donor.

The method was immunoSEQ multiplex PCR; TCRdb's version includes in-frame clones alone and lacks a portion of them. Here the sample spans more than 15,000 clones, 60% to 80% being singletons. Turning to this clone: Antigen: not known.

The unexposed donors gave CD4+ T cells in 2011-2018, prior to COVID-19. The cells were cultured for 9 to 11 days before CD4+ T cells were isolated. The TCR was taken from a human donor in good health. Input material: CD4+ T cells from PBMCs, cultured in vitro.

CDR3 DNA: TGCAGTGCTAGTATGACTTCGGGGGGAAACACCATATATTTT. Amino acid sequence: CSASMTSGGNTIYF. This sequence joins TRBV20-1 and TRBJ1-3, with D unresolved. This CDR3 region has 14 residues. V was trimmed by 3 bases and J by 4 bases, leaving 13 bases between them. Germline CDR1 and CDR2: DFQATT and SNEGSKA (reference sequence).